The clone carrying this T cell receptor (beta chain) has just a few counts. Its antigen is not known. The entry originates in a study of regulatory T cells in long-lasting Graves disease. Across the whole study: With positive TSH receptor antibodies and over 5 years of antithyroid drugs, Graves' disease was considered persistent.

Time point here: persistent/refractory GD, antithyroid drugs over 5 years with positive TRAb. From RNA extracted from PBMCs, the TCR library was made. HTBI primers from iRepertoire and Arm-PCR of CDR3 regions yielded the TCR beta libraries. TCRdb processed the multiplex PCR reads anew with MiXCR; each CDR3 protein has one entry. The data show hundreds of thousands of distinct CDR3 sequences, 20% to 25% seen once. Overall study results and limits: Newly diagnosed patients had higher TCR diversity than persistent Graves' patients did. The study found persistent patients shared more public clonotypes (approximately 2,700) than new patients (approximately 970).

Sample: peripheral blood mononuclear cells (PBMCs), taken when the disease was refractory, from a patient treated with antithyroid drugs. This TCR derives from a female donor with Graves disease.

CDR3 region: CASSRYLPSGRNTGELFF. The CDR3 coding sequence is TGTGCCAGCTCACGATACCTGCCTAGCGGGAGGAACACCGGGGAGCTGTTTTTT. The gene calls are TRBV18 and TRBJ2-2; TRBD2 matches 10 bases. The CDR3 length is 18 residues. V lost 4 bases, J lost 1 base, and 9 bases stayed unmatched. CDR1 is KGHSH, CDR2 LQKENI, per germline.